This T cell receptor beta chain was profiled in a study of T cell responses to AZD1222 COVID-19 vaccine. The study, taken as a whole, reports: Repertoire collection took place solely once the T cell response had peaked. Variant regions that are unmutated are reportedly the target of nearly half of spike-specific TCRs. Along spike, vaccine-associated CD4 TCRs were found throughout, with dominance at 160-218 and 743-854.

The CDR3 has 14 residues. CDR1 and CDR2 from the germline V gene are MRHNA and SNTAGT. Trimming left V 3 bases short and J 1 base short, with 8 bases between. TCRdb's copy holds only in-frame clones and misses some; the assay was immunoSEQ multiplex PCR. The sample records over 70,000 clones, 88% being singletons. Points on this clone: Its antigen is undetermined.

Material: peripheral blood, obtained on day 0 of AZD1222 vaccination. J is TRBJ2-3 and V is TRBV6-4; the D is unclear. The receptor was isolated from an adult in good health. The DNA of the CDR3 is TGTGCCAGCAGTGAACGTGCGGGCACAGATACGCAGTATTTT. Amino acid sequence: CASSERAGTDTQYF.